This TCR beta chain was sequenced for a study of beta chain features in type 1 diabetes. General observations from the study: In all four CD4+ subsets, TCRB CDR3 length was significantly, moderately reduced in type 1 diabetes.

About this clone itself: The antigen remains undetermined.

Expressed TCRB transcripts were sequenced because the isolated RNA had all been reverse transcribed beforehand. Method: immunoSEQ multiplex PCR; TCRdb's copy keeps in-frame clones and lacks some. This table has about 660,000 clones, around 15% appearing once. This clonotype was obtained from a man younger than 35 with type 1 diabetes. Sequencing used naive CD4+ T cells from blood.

In nucleotides, the CDR3 is TGTGCCAGCAAGTGGCAGGGGGGCTACGAGCAGTACTTC. Encoded protein: CASKWQGGYEQYF. This chain uses TRBV6-1 with TRBJ2-7, with D possibly being TRBD1 (7 bases). The CDR3 covers 13 residues. V shed 7 bases and J shed 3 bases, with 13 bases lying between them. In germline, CDR1 is MNHNS, CDR2 SASEGT.